Presented here are 27 T cell receptor beta chains from one specimen sequenced in a study of cytomegalovirus exposure and HLA in healthy donors. Researchers ran the PCR with 60 Vbeta and 13 Jbeta primers. The table came from immunoSEQ multiplex PCR; TCRdb's copy has only in-frame clones and leaves some out. The data contain under 80,000 clones, 68% of them singletons. Sequencing input: PBMCs. The receptors were sampled from a woman aged 30 to 39 in good health and CMV-seronegative.

The rearrangement links TRBV10-3 to TRBJ2-3, with D possibly matching TRBD1 (6 bases). CDR1 is ENHRY, CDR2 SYGVKD, per germline. The ends were cut back, 5 bases at V and 0 bases at J, with 12 bases in the middle. The CDR3 length is 15 residues. The CDR3 spells CAISPGTPSTDTQYF. The CDR3 DNA follows: TGTGCCATCAGTCCAGGGACACCTAGCACAGATACGCAGTATTTT.

This clone was observed a handful of times. The chain carries TRBV5-1 and TRBJ1-2; TRBD1 matches 7 bases. Per germline, CDR1 SGHRS and CDR2 YFSETQ. The CDR3 is 14 amino acids. V shed 4 bases and J 7 bases; nucleotides not matched to a gene: 10. The CDR3 DNA is TGCGCCAGCAGCCCCGGACAGGAATCGATTGGCTACACCTTC. Protein sequence: CASSPGQESIGYTF.

This clone was counted between two and nine times. The chain uses TRBV27 and TRBJ1-2, with 7 nucleotides matching TRBD1. The ends lost 6 bases at V and 4 bases at J; junction bases unmatched: 14. CDR1 MNHEY and CDR2 SMNVEV come from the germline V gene (reference sequence). The CDR3 is made up of 16 amino acids. Written as DNA, the CDR3 is TGTGCCAGCAGCCCTGGGTGGGGGACAGAATCCTATGGCTACACCTTC. Encoded protein: CASSPGWGTESYGYTF.

Points on this clone: Other DNA sequences in this specimen translate into the identical CDR3. The chain carries TRBV5-1 and TRBJ2-3, with a weak D call TRBD2 (6 bases). The V and J ends lost 4 bases and 0 bases respectively, with 9 bases between them. CDR1 and CDR2 (germline): SGHRS, YFSETQ. The CDR3 has 14 residues. The DNA of the CDR3 is TGCGCCAGCAGCACTAGCCCTAGCACAGATACGCAGTATTTT. It translates to CASSTSPSTDTQYF.

Only a few counts were recorded for this clone. This chain joins TRBV7-8 and TRBJ2-5; tentative D call: TRBD2 (5 bases). Germline CDR1 SGHVS, CDR2 FQNEAQ. Trimming pared 5 bases from V and 1 base from J, leaving 17 bases between. This CDR3 is 16 amino acids long. CDR3 in DNA: TGTGCCAGCAGCGAATACGCCGGGAACATCCAAGAGACCCAGTACTTC. It specifies CASSEYAGNIQETQYF.

This chain uses TRBV12-5 with TRBJ2-7; D may be TRBD1 (5 bases). Between the trimmed V and J ends, which lost 0 bases and 10 bases, there was a span of 25 bases. Germline CDR1 reads LGHNT; CDR2 reads FRNRAP. This CDR3 region has 17 residues. The CDR3 loop is CASGLVLVIDPRTYQYF. The CDR3 region has the DNA TGTGCTAGTGGTTTGGTACTCGTCATCGACCCACGGACATACCAGTACTTC.

The chain couples TRBV11-3 to TRBJ1-3; D might be TRBD1 (6 bases). V lost 3 bases and J 4 bases, leaving 16 bases between the germline ends. Germline-derived CDR1 and CDR2 are SGHNT and YENEEA. The CDR3 runs to 16 residues. The CDR3 reads CASSFTRLQGGNTIYF. In nucleotides, the CDR3 is TGTGCCAGCAGCTTCACGAGGCTTCAGGGGGGAAACACCATATATTTT.

The chain is built from TRBV5-6 and TRBJ1-1; a weak D match, TRBD1 (6 bases). V was shortened by 0 bases and J by 1 base, with 13 bases between the two germline ends. This CDR3 region has 16 residues. The germline V gene encodes CDR1 SGHDT and CDR2 YYEEEE. CDR3 DNA: TGTGCCAGCAGCTTGGGGCAGGGGCTGGAGAACACTGAAGCTTTCTTT. This codes for CASSLGQGLENTEAFF.

This chain joins TRBV11-3 and TRBJ1-1; 7 bases line up with TRBD1. V shed 6 bases and J 4 bases; nucleotides not matched to a gene: 8. Germline assignment: CDR1 SGHNT and CDR2 YENEEA. CDR3 length equals 14 residues. The CDR3 region is CASRSNRGVTEAFF. CDR3 in DNA: TGTGCCAGCAGGTCAAACAGGGGAGTCACTGAAGCTTTCTTT.

This chain uses TRBV6-6 with TRBJ2-3; TRBD2 aligns across 12 bases. Germline V gives CDR1 MNHNY, CDR2 SVGAGI (reference sequence). There are 16 residues in the CDR3. V dropped 5 bases and J dropped 6; count of bases not matched to a gene: 9. CDR3 in amino acids: CASSPRSSGGGDTQYF. The DNA for the CDR3 is TGTGCCAGCAGTCCCCGCTCTAGCGGGGGGGGTGATACGCAGTATTTT.

In DNA, the CDR3 is TGTGCCAGCAGGCCCACACAGGGGTGGTCCAATCAGCCCCAGCATTTT. It codes for CASRPTQGWSNQPQHF. This chain uses TRBV28 with TRBJ1-5; 7 positions agree with TRBD1. The CDR3 contains 16 residues. Trimming removed 6 bases from V and 3 bases from J; junction bases left unmatched: 11. Germline V gene sequence: CDR1 MDHEN, CDR2 SYDVKM.

The CDR3 loop reads CASSLWSGSYEQYF. CDR3 nucleotides: TGTGCCAGCAGCTTATGGTCCGGGAGCTACGAGCAGTACTTC. V is TRBV7-2 and J is TRBJ2-7; the D gene is possibly TRBD2 (6 bases). The germline V gene has CDR1 SGHTA and CDR2 FQGNSA. The CDR3 totals 14 residues. The germline V and J ends were trimmed by 2 bases and 3 bases, with 11 bases remaining between them.

This chain connects TRBV2 to TRBJ1-2; D is unresolved. This CDR3 comprises 14 residues. V was clipped by 1 base and J by 2 bases, with 8 bases between them. The germline V gene encodes CDR1 SNHLY and CDR2 FYNNEI. CDR3 sequence reads: CASSEGETNYGYTF. The DNA of the CDR3 is TGTGCCAGCAGTGAAGGGGAGACGAACTATGGCTACACCTTC.

The rearrangement uses TRBV6-6 and TRBJ1-2; unclear D gene. Germline CDR1 MNHNY, CDR2 SVGAGI (reference sequence). CDR3 length equals 10 residues. V was cut by 6 bases and J by 4 bases, with 3 bases left in between. The CDR3 is CASRAYGYTF. DNA for the CDR3: TGTGCCAGCAGGGCCTATGGCTACACCTTC.

The rearrangement joins TRBV4-1 to TRBJ1-2, with 7 bases fitting TRBD1. This CDR3 is built from 15 residues. CDR1 and CDR2 (germline): MGHRA, YSYEKL. V dropped 1 base and J dropped 2; count of bases not matched to a gene: 4. The CDR3 here is CASSQGTGLNYGYTF. The CDR3, as DNA: TGCGCCAGCAGCCAAGGGACAGGACTCAACTATGGCTACACCTTC.

The CDR3 DNA reads as TGCGCCAGCAGCTTCCGGGACTCTAACACCGGGGAGCTGTTTTTT. Its protein is CASSFRDSNTGELFF. The V gene is TRBV5-1, the J gene TRBJ2-2, with a possible D match to TRBD2 (6 bases). Germline lookup yields CDR1 SGHRS and CDR2 YFSETQ. The germline V and J ends were trimmed by 2 bases and 2 bases, with 10 bases remaining between them. The CDR3 loop spans 15 amino acids.

This clone has a single count. The V and J genes are TRBV6-5 and TRBJ2-3; 7 bases are a match to TRBD1. With 3 bases clipped from V and 2 bases from J, the junction kept 2 bases outside the gene matches. This CDR3 has 14 amino acids. The germline CDR1 and CDR2 sequences are MNHEY and SVGAGI. The CDR3 region has the DNA TGTGCCAGCAGTTATACAGGGGCCACAGATACGCAGTATTTT. Protein product: CASSYTGATDTQYF.

This clone was recorded once. This rearrangement joins TRBV6-5 to TRBJ2-5; 7 bases are a match to TRBD1. This CDR3 region has 15 residues. The germline V gene has CDR1 MNHEY and CDR2 SVGAGI. V lost 4 bases, J lost 4 bases, and 9 bases stayed unmatched. The CDR3 DNA sequence: TGTGCCAGCAGTTCCGGGACAGCGCTTTCAGAGACCCAGTACTTC. Its translation is CASSSGTALSETQYF.

The CDR3 region is CASSLMGRVVQPQHF. CDR3 DNA: TGTGCCAGCAGCTTAATGGGCAGGGTTGTGCAGCCCCAGCATTTT. The rearrangement uses TRBV7-2 and TRBJ1-5; tentative D call: TRBD1 (5 bases). Trimming left V 2 bases short and J 7 bases short, with 15 bases between. CDR3 size: 15 residues. From germline, CDR1 is SGHTA and CDR2 FQGNSA.

V and J are TRBV6-6 and TRBJ1-5; 8 bases line up with TRBD1. The CDR3 runs to 15 residues. Germline-derived CDR1 and CDR2 are MNHNY and SVGAGI (reference sequence). Trimming cost V 5 bases and J 3 bases; bases outside gene matches: 6. DNA for the CDR3: TGTGCCAGCAGTAAGACAGGGGCCTTCAATCAGCCCCAGCATTTT. This codes for CASSKTGAFNQPQHF.

The chain recombines TRBV10-1 with TRBJ2-3; a weak D match, TRBD1 (7 bases). The CDR3 is made up of 16 amino acids. Germline CDR1 and CDR2: WNHNN and SYGVQD (reference sequence). Trimming took 4 bases from V and 5 from J, leaving 19 bases between them. For the CDR3, the DNA is TGCGCCAGCAGTGTGGGCCAGGGGGGTACGAGAGATACGCAGTATTTT. It yields the protein CASSVGQGGTRDTQYF.

The gene calls are TRBV4-3 and TRBJ1-2; TRBD1 matches at 7 bases. V trimming: 3 bases; J trimming: 2 bases; junction bases outside the gene matches: 3. The CDR3 is 14 amino acids. Germline values: CDR1 LGHNA, CDR2 YSLEER. This chain's CDR3 is CASSHGGGNYGYTF. The CDR3 DNA reads as TGCGCCAGCAGCCATGGAGGGGGCAACTATGGCTACACCTTC.

This rearrangement joins TRBV7-9 to TRBJ2-2; weak D call: TRBD2 (5 bases). The CDR3 consists of 13 residues. CDR1 is SEHNR, CDR2 FQNEAQ, per germline (reference sequence). V was cut by 6 bases and J by 4 bases, with 9 bases left in between. CDR3 bases: TGTGCCAGCAGAGATACTAGCACCGGGGAGCTGTTTTTT. It translates to CASRDTSTGELFF.

The V call is TRBV6-1, the J call TRBJ2-5; TRBD1 is a possible D gene (6 bases). The CDR3 is 14 amino acids. Germline V CDR1 and CDR2: MNHNS, SASEGT. Trimming took off 6 bases at V and 4 bases at J, with 15 bases between the two ends. The CDR3 sequence: CASSTRGWGETQYF. CDR3 DNA sequence: TGTGCCAGCAGCACCAGGGGTTGGGGAGAGACCCAGTACTTC.

The V gene is TRBV5-5, the J gene TRBJ2-1, with D tentatively TRBD1 (6 bases). There are 15 residues in the CDR3. The V gene lost 4 bases and the J gene lost 6 bases, with 17 bases spanning the gap. Germline V gives CDR1 SGHKS, CDR2 YYEKEE (reference sequence). CDR3 coding DNA: TGTGCCAGCAGCATGGACAGAGTTTCTTCCAATGAGCAGTTCTTC. It translates to CASSMDRVSSNEQFF.

The chain is built from TRBV6-1 and TRBJ1-2; a possible D gene is TRBD1 (6 bases). This CDR3 has 13 amino acids. Germline V gives CDR1 MNHNS, CDR2 SASEGT. V gave up 6 bases and J gave up 4 bases, with 12 bases separating them. CDR3 coding DNA: TGTGCCAGCAGCGTAACAGGGTCCTATGGCTACACCTTC. Translated, it gives CASSVTGSYGYTF.

CDR3: CASSQDRQETQYF. The CDR3 DNA reads TGCGCCAGCAGTCAGGACAGACAAGAGACCCAGTACTTC. The chain carries TRBV23-1 and TRBJ2-5, with D tentatively TRBD1 (6 bases). TRBV23-1 is an ORF, and what it does is uncertain. The CDR3 runs 13 residues. The V and J ends lost 3 bases and 2 bases respectively, with 7 bases between them.